This is a list of T cell receptor beta chains from one sample in a study of cytomegalovirus exposure and HLA in healthy donors. Assay: immunoSEQ multiplex PCR; the TCRdb copy retains only in-frame clones and omits some. This sample has 160,000 or so clones, with 75% to 90% found just once. The sequenced material came from PBMCs. The receptors shown here come from a male donor in good health and CMV-seropositive. The CDR3 runs from the conserved cysteine through the conserved F or W. The order of the fields is V gene, clone size, J gene, D gene, CDR3 DNA, CDR3 protein. The D gene is left open where the match is weak. The size entry is marked missing in some rows and otherwise reads once, few, many or a size class.

TRBV19	.	TRBJ1-4	TRBD1	TGTGCCAGTAGCGTGACAGGGGGCAGAGAAAAACTGTTTTTT	CASSVTGGREKLFF
TRBV6-1	.	TRBJ2-1	.	TGTGCCAGCAGTGAAGACGGAGGGGGCGCCTACAATGAGCAGTTCTTC	CASSEDGGGAYNEQFF
TRBV28	.	TRBJ1-5	TRBD1	TGTGCCAGCAGTTTCCCTCCCGACAGGGCAAATAGCAATCAGCCCCAGCATTTT	CASSFPPDRANSNQPQHF
TRBV7-9	.	TRBJ2-7	TRBD2	TGTTCCAGCAGCACATCCCCGACTTTAACTAGCGGAACCTACGAGCAGTACTTC	CSSSTSPTLTSGTYEQYF
TRBV9	.	TRBJ2-3	TRBD2	TGTGCCAGCAGCGTAGGCCTTAGCGGGAGTAGAGGGGGCACAGATACGCAGTATTTT	CASSVGLSGSRGGTDTQYF
TRBV5-6	few	TRBJ2-2	.	TGTGCCAGCAGCTTGAAAGCGAGATCCGGGGAGCTGTTTTTT	CASSLKARSGELFF
TRBV5-8	.	TRBJ2-3	TRBD2	TGTGCCAGCAGCCCCTACGGACTAGGTGCCACAGATACGCAGTATTTT	CASSPYGLGATDTQYF
TRBV7-2	few	TRBJ2-7	.	TGTGCCAGCAGATCAGCCTACGAGCAGTACTTC	CASRSAYEQYF
TRBV4-3	once	TRBJ2-1	.	TGCGCCAGCAGCTCACGAGGAGCGGGGACAACTGAGCAGTTCTTC	CASSSRGAGTTEQFF
TRBV7-2	.	TRBJ2-3	.	TGTGCCAGCAGCTTAGGGCGGCAGACAGATACGCAGTATTTT	CASSLGRQTDTQYF
TRBV10-3	.	TRBJ2-7	.	TGTGCCATCAGTACTACCTACGAGCAGTACTTC	CAISTTYEQYF
TRBV9	.	TRBJ2-5	TRBD2	TGTGCCAGCAGCGTAGGCGCTAGCGGGAGTATGGAAGAGACCCAGTACTTC	CASSVGASGSMEETQYF
TRBV19	.	TRBJ2-2	TRBD1	TGTGCCAGTAGTATTGACAGGGGAACCGGGGAGCTGTTTTTT	CASSIDRGTGELFF
TRBV7-9	.	TRBJ2-2	TRBD2	TGTGCCAGCAGCTTACCCTTGGGACTAGCGGGAGCGAACACCGGGGAGCTGTTTTTT	CASSLPLGLAGANTGELFF
TRBV7-9	.	TRBJ2-7	.	TGTGCCAGCAGCTTCTCGGAGGTCTCCTACGAGCAGTACTTC	CASSFSEVSYEQYF
TRBV6-5	few	TRBJ2-5	TRBD1	TGTGCCAGCAGTTACTCTACAGGGGCTTGGGAGACCCAGTACTTC	CASSYSTGAWETQYF
TRBV7-9	.	TRBJ1-5	TRBD1	TGTGCCAGCAGTCTCGACAGGGAAGGGGGACAGCCCCAGCATTTT	CASSLDREGGQPQHF
TRBV30	.	TRBJ2-7	TRBD1	TGTGCCTGGAGGCGGCCGGGACAGGGGGCATGGGAGCAGTACTTC	CAWRRPGQGAWEQYF
TRBV9	.	TRBJ2-7	.	TGTGCCAGCTCGGTGGAGGACGAGCAGTACTTC	CASSVEDEQYF
TRBV7-9	.	TRBJ2-1	TRBD2	TGTGCCAGCAGCTCCAGACTAGCGGGAGTGTTGAAAGCTGAGCAGTTCTTC	CASSSRLAGVLKAEQFF
TRBV6-1	once	TRBJ1-5	.	TGTGCCAGCAGTGTAACACAGGGCACCAATCAGCCCCAGCATTTT	CASSVTQGTNQPQHF
TRBV11-1	.	TRBJ2-1	.	TGTGCCAGCAGCTCGGGCAATGAGCAGTTCTTC	CASSSGNEQFF
TRBV28	.	TRBJ1-1	.	TGTGCCAGCAGCAGGGTCAGCACTGAAGCTTTCTTT	CASSRVSTEAFF
TRBV11-2	.	TRBJ2-1	.	TGTGCCAGCAGCTTAGTGCTCGGCGGAAACGATATCCCGGGATATGAGCAGTTCTTC	CASSLVLGGNDIPGYEQFF
TRBV14	.	TRBJ2-3	.	TGTGCCAGCAGCCAAAATCGGCACGGGAGCACAGATACGCAGTATTTT	CASSQNRHGSTDTQYF
TRBV5-1	.	TRBJ2-5	.	TGCGCCAGCAGCTTGGGTGGGCGAGAGACCCAGTACTTC	CASSLGGRETQYF
TRBV6-5	.	TRBJ1-4	TRBD1	TGTGCCAGCAGTTATAGGCAGGGGGTTACTAATGAAAAACTGTTTTTT	CASSYRQGVTNEKLFF
TRBV11-2	.	TRBJ1-1	.	TGTGCCAGCAGCTTTGGGAGGAACACTGAAGCTTTCTTT	CASSFGRNTEAFF